This entry lists 23 T cell receptor beta chains sequenced from one sample in a study of early T cells in non-severe SARS-CoV-2 infection. TCRdb called the 5' RACE reads again in MiXCR, with one record for every CDR3 protein. The sample lists around 58,000 distinct CDR3 sequences, more than 9.5% occurring once. Source material: whole blood. These receptor sequences come from an adult who was a healthcare worker with PCR-confirmed SARS-CoV-2 infection or an uninfected control (not recorded which).

This clonotype was observed a handful of times. The chain combines TRBV4-3 with TRBJ2-7, with D possibly TRBD1 on 6 matching bases. V was shortened by 3 bases and J by 3 bases, with 9 bases between the two germline ends. This CDR3 contains 13 residues. Germline assignment: CDR1 LGHNA and CDR2 YSLEER. CDR3 loop: CASSQGHHYEQYF. CDR3 nucleotides: TGCGCCAGCAGCCAGGGACACCACTACGAGCAGTACTTC.

This clonotype has just a few counts. J is TRBJ1-1 and V is TRBV12-3 or TRBV12-4; D unclear. The germline V and J ends were trimmed by 2 bases and 5 bases, with 9 bases remaining between them. The CDR3 is 13 residues long. CDR3 residues: CASSLLEGTEAFF. Here the CDR3 DNA reads TGTGCCAGCAGTTTACTGGAAGGGACTGAAGCTTTCTTT.

This clonotype has only a few counts. V gene TRBV6-5 combines with J gene TRBJ2-1; maybe TRBD2 (6 bases). V shed 7 bases and J shed 0 bases, with 13 bases lying between them. The CDR3 is made up of 15 amino acids. The V gene's germline CDR1 is MNHEY and CDR2 SVGAGI. CDR3 amino acids: CASTRPGLSYNEQFF. The CDR3 DNA reads TGTGCCAGCACACGACCGGGACTCTCCTACAATGAGCAGTTCTTC.

This clonotype has only one observation. The V gene is TRBV12-3 or TRBV12-4, the J gene TRBJ1-1, with no clear D. V was clipped by 6 bases and J by 6 bases, with 8 bases between them. This CDR3 is built from 11 residues. As DNA, the CDR3 is TGTGCCAGCAGCTCACACGCTGAAGCTTTCTTT. Translation gives CASSSHAEAFF.

This clonotype was found many times. V and J are TRBV13 and TRBJ2-5; the match to TRBD1 covers 8 bases. The CDR3 totals 19 residues. CDR1 is PRHDT and CDR2 is FYEKMQ in the germline V gene (reference sequence). V dropped 6 bases and J dropped 2; count of bases not matched to a gene: 20. DNA for the CDR3: TGTGCCAGCAGTCACCGGGACAGGACGCCCAAGAGAATACAAGAGACCCAGTACTTC. Translated: CASSHRDRTPKRIQETQYF.

This clonotype has at least ten counts. The rearrangement uses TRBV7-9 and TRBJ2-1; TRBD2 matches 10 bases. Trimming at V came to 6 bases and at J to 6 bases, leaving 8 bases not matched to a gene. The CDR3 is 15 amino acids. Germline V gene sequence: CDR1 SEHNR, CDR2 FQNEAQ (reference sequence). CDR3: CASSPGTSATNEQFF. The CDR3 DNA is TGTGCCAGCAGTCCCGGGACTAGCGCGACCAATGAGCAGTTCTTC. Drawing the rest from reference TRBV7-9 and TRBJ2-1, the complete variable domain is DTGVSQNPRHKITKRGQNVTFRCDPISEHNRLYWYRQTLGQGPEFLTYFQNEAQLEKSRLLSDRFSAERPKGSFSTLEIQRTEQGDSAMYLCASSPGTSATNEQFFGPGTRLTVL.

This sequence joins TRBV14 and TRBJ1-1; TRBD1 aligns across 9 bases. CDR1 and CDR2 (germline): SGHDN, FVKESK. The CDR3 runs to 17 residues. With 3 bases clipped from V and 5 bases from J, the junction kept 13 bases outside the gene matches. CDR3 sequence (DNA): TGTGCCAGCAGCCAGAGAACTCCACAGGGGGCATTTACTGAAGCTTTCTTT. This translates into CASSQRTPQGAFTEAFF.

The chain employs TRBV4-1 and TRBJ1-2; D gene unclear. The CDR3 length is 15 residues. Germline V gene lookup returns CDR1 MGHRA and CDR2 YSYEKL. Trimming took 1 base from V and 0 from J, leaving 9 bases between them. The CDR3: CASSQGLRANYGYTF. Here the CDR3 DNA reads TGCGCCAGCAGCCAAGGCCTTAGAGCTAACTATGGCTACACCTTC.

This clonotype was counted ten times or more. The chain combines TRBV20-1 with TRBJ2-5; D is possibly TRBD2 (5 bases). The CDR3 is 13 amino acids. Germline lookup yields CDR1 DFQATT and CDR2 SNEGSKA (reference sequence). The germline V and J ends were trimmed by 1 base and 7 bases, with 13 bases remaining between them. CDR3 sequence: CSARVGGWGTQYF. The CDR3, as DNA: TGCAGTGCTAGAGTTGGAGGTTGGGGGACCCAGTACTTC.

This clonotype has at least ten counts. J is TRBJ1-1 and V is TRBV2; no firm D call. Trimming stripped 4 bases from V and 5 bases from J, with 11 bases between. The V gene's germline CDR1 is SNHLY and CDR2 FYNNEI. CDR3 length: 13 amino acids. As DNA, the CDR3 is TGTGCCAGCAGTGTGGAAGGGAGGACTGAAGCTTTCTTT. Its translation is CASSVEGRTEAFF.

This clonotype was seen only a few times. This sequence joins TRBV29-1 and TRBJ2-1, with D possibly TRBD1 on 5 matching bases. Germline CDR1 reads SQVTM; CDR2 reads ANQGSEA. Trimming left V 4 bases short and J 8 bases short, with 15 bases between. The CDR3 totals 13 residues. CDR3 sequence reads: CSVAGNFIHEQFF. The DNA of the CDR3 is TGCAGCGTTGCAGGGAATTTTATTCATGAGCAGTTCTTC.

The chain carries TRBV28 and TRBJ1-4; no definite D call. The CDR3 loop spans 11 amino acids. The V end was cut by 9 bases, the J end by 8 bases, with 10 bases between. Looked up from germline, CDR1 is MDHEN and CDR2 is SYDVKM. The CDR3 spells CASSMKEKLFF. In DNA, the CDR3 is TGTGCCAGTTCGATGAAAGAAAAACTGTTTTTT.

The chain recombines TRBV27 with TRBJ2-7; weak D call: TRBD1 (5 bases). V was shortened by 7 bases and J by 2 bases, with 18 bases between the two germline ends. The germline gives CDR1 MNHEY, CDR2 SMNVEV (reference sequence). The CDR3 loop spans 15 amino acids. CDR3 nucleotide sequence: TGTGCCAGCAAATTCCTTGGTACAGGTACCTACGAGCAGTACTTC. This sequence encodes CASKFLGTGTYEQYF.

This clonotype has ten or more counts. V usage is TRBV12-3 or TRBV12-4 and J usage is TRBJ2-7, with D uncertain. V was shortened by 2 bases and J by 6 bases, with 5 bases between the two germline ends. This CDR3 is 11 amino acids long. The CDR3 nucleotides read TGTGCCAGCAGTTTAATGGCCGAGCAGTACTTC. Its translation: CASSLMAEQYF.

J is TRBJ1-2 and V is TRBV5-6; D might be TRBD1 (5 bases). The V end was cut by 4 bases, the J end by 8 bases, with 24 bases between. This CDR3 contains 16 residues. Germline lookup yields CDR1 SGHDT and CDR2 YYEEEE. CDR3 protein: CASSLGAGPLGWGYTF. For the CDR3, the DNA is TGTGCCAGCAGCCTTGGGGCAGGCCCTCTAGGATGGGGCTACACCTTC.

This clonotype was counted many times. The chain has TRBV29-1 and TRBJ1-1; no definite D call. This CDR3 is 12 amino acids long. Germline V gene lookup returns CDR1 SQVTM and CDR2 ANQGSEA. CDR3 sequence: CSARHLNTEAFF. CDR3 nucleotides: TGCAGTGCACGGCACTTGAACACTGAAGCTTTCTTT.

Many counts were recorded for this clonotype. The gene calls are TRBV25-1 and TRBJ2-7; 9 nucleotides align to TRBD2. V lost 3 bases, J lost 5 bases, and 11 bases stayed unmatched. Germline V gene data show CDR1 as MGHDK and CDR2 as SYGVNS. The CDR3 has 16 residues. In nucleotides, the CDR3 is TGTGCCAGCAGTGACGGAATAGCGGGAGTAGATCACGAGCAGTACTTC. Translation: CASSDGIAGVDHEQYF.

This clonotype was counted ten times or more. J is TRBJ2-3 and V is TRBV6-4; the D gene is possibly TRBD2 (6 bases). CDR1 is MRHNA, CDR2 SNTAGT, per germline. V was trimmed by 8 bases and J by 5 bases, leaving 14 bases between them. The CDR3 is made up of 13 amino acids. The CDR3 DNA sequence: TGTGCCAGCGCCTTGGACGGGGGAGATACGCAGTATTTT. Translation: CASALDGGDTQYF.

V and J are TRBV7-2 and TRBJ1-1; D is possibly TRBD1 (6 bases). The CDR3 is made up of 12 amino acids. V gave up 6 bases and J gave up 4 bases, with 9 bases separating them. Germline CDR1 and CDR2: SGHTA and FQGNSA. The CDR3 DNA reads TGTGCCAGCAGTCCACAGGGCACTGAAGCTTTCTTT. Protein sequence: CASSPQGTEAFF. The complete variable domain, with remaining parts taken from reference TRBV7-2 and TRBJ1-1, reads GAGVSQSPSNKVTEKGKDVELRCDPISGHTALYWYRQSLGQGLEFLIYFQGNSAPDKSGLPSDRFSAERTGGSVSTLTIQRTQQEDSAVYLCASSPQGTEAFFGQGTRLTVV.

The rearrangement joins TRBV6-2 or TRBV6-3 to TRBJ2-2, with D perhaps TRBD2 (6 bases). CDR3 length equals 15 residues. V shed 6 bases and J shed 4 bases, with 15 bases lying between them. Germline-derived CDR1 and CDR2 are MNHEY and SVGEGT. CDR3 DNA sequence: TGTGCCAGCAGACCGGGAGTCGCGGGCACCGGGGAGCTGTTTTTT. This translates into CASRPGVAGTGELFF.

This clonotype was seen repeatedly, ten times or more. The V and J genes are TRBV10-3 and TRBJ2-1; 13 bases fit TRBD2. Losses at the gene ends were 4 bases for V and 5 bases for J; bases not matched to a gene: 8. There are 17 residues in the CDR3. In germline, CDR1 is ENHRY, CDR2 SYGVKD. CDR3 amino acids: CAISVSSGLAGDNEQFF. The CDR3 region has the DNA TGTGCCATCAGTGTCTCGAGTGGACTAGCGGGAGACAATGAGCAGTTCTTC.

This clonotype was seen more than once but under ten times. This chain uses TRBV19 with TRBJ2-4, with 7 bases lining up with TRBD1. Germline V gene data show CDR1 as LNHDA and CDR2 as SQIVND (reference sequence). There are 16 residues in the CDR3. The trim removed 5 bases at V and 0 bases at J, leaving 7 bases unmatched. The CDR3 protein is CASSFARGIAKNIQYF. CDR3 DNA sequence: TGTGCCAGTAGTTTCGCCAGGGGGATAGCCAAAAACATTCAGTACTTC. Complete variable domain (other parts from reference TRBV19 and TRBJ2-4): DGGITQSPKYLFRKEGQNVTLSCEQNLNHDAMYWYRQDPGQGLRLIYYSQIVNDFQKGDIAEGYSVSREKKESFPLTVTSAQKNPTAFYLCASSFARGIAKNIQYFGAGTRLSVL.

Remarks on this clonotype: This may stem from a read error, because a much larger clone lies one nucleotide away. V gene TRBV29-1 combines with J gene TRBJ2-3; D is possibly TRBD1 (6 bases). In germline, CDR1 is SQVTM, CDR2 ANQGSEA. The CDR3 covers 14 residues. The CDR3 sequence is CSVVNSFRTDTLYF. The DNA for the CDR3 is TGCAGCGTTGTCAACTCCTTCAGGACAGATACGCTGTATTTT.